This T cell receptor (beta chain) was recovered during a study of identical twins (dated by TCRdb to about 2016). For the study in its entirety: To test whether fetal clonotypes persist, this study deep-sequenced TCR alpha and beta repertoires from monozygotic twins, from unrelated adults of various ages, and from cord blood. To rule out contamination, the twin experiments were replicated at different times with different library preparation protocols. The full study reports these points: Out-of-frame TCR alpha sharing in monozygotic twins was systematically underestimated by recombination models, whereas sharing between unrelated individuals was in agreement with the recombination models. Abundant cord blood beta clonotypes carried fewer insertions; young adult naive repertoires showed a weaker similar trend, while memory repertoires showed none. Because the same donors could not be followed over many years, the conclusions depended on cross-sectional statistical analysis. Zero-insertion analyses could be partly confounded by invariant T cells such as MAIT and iNKT, although diverse VJ usage argued against such confounding for most clonotypes. A weaker excess of twin sharing was found in beta out-of-frame sequences because the signal-to-noise ratio was lowered by fewer shared sequences. Compared with coincidental sharing between unrelated individuals, an excess of low generation-probability sequences was observed among out-of-frame TCR alpha sequences shared between twins.

From its cysteine to its phenylalanine, the CDR3 spans 15 amino acids. Only CDR3 DNA remains: 45 bases, in frame from the first base. The V end gives up 1 base and the J end 6 bases, leaving 5 bases in the junction not matched to a gene. Sequences MGHRA (CDR1) and YSYEKL (CDR2) are obtained from the germline V gene. All donors were healthy Caucasians. Three pairs of female monozygotic twins, all aged roughly 18 to 29 years, were included in the twin cohort. CD4+ and CD8+ T cell populations were isolated with positive isolation kits from Invitrogen. Based on its abundance in the sample, this clonotype is large (0.1 to 1%). What this receptor recognizes is not known. Base qualities were left out, and no much larger clone turns up one base away. The library relied on 5' RACE. The sequencing machine was an Illumina HiSeq 2000. Template switching introduced a universal primer binding site; the final cDNA contained a unique molecular identifier, enabling accurate counting of TCR cDNA molecules. Specific primers in the conserved constant-segment region were used to synthesize first-strand cDNA for the TCR alpha and beta chains. To control for contamination, every cDNA library carried two barcodes: a SMART-Mk sample barcode plus Illumina barcodes. TruSeq adapter sequences along with Illumina sample barcodes were introduced in two successive PCR steps. The TCR alpha and beta cDNA libraries were sequenced on the Illumina HiSeq platform using custom primers. The source study handled its data this way. Unique molecular identifiers were extracted from raw reads with MiGEC, and CDR3 positions were determined with MiXCR. For each individual, recombination models were inferred using an EM algorithm with the repgenHMM and IGoR tools. The analysis of shared clonotypes was done with the tcR package in R, with sharing normalized by the product of cloneset sizes. To study raw recombination without the effects of thymic and clonal selection, out-of-frame nonproductive sequences were analyzed. In-frame beta chains were kept once TCRdb had trimmed the public reads at Q25 with fastp and called clones with MiXCR. Rows matching on CDR3 protein sequence are summarized as one entry with the most common DNA and genes. TCRdb, rather than the study authors, made the V and J calls. Across this sample there are 260,000 or so distinct CDR3 sequences, with approximately 7.3% seen only once. Under 7% of the sample comes from the top ten.

These same records also appear under a second study, on yellow fever vaccine responses in identical twins. The second study's paper adds: According to the authors, the vaccine-induced T cell response in identical twins seemed to be partly convergent and partly specific to each individual. In the study, vaccine-responding T cell clones were precisely tracked in identical twins.

Material: CD8+ T cells sorted from blood. The V gene is TRBV4-1 and the J gene is TRBJ2-1, with TRBD1 identical over 8 junction bases. The receptor's source is a woman between 18 and 30 years old in good health. The CDR3 region: CASSQVQGAGNEQFF. The DNA is as follows: TGCGCCAGCAGCCAAGTCCAGGGGGCAGGCAATGAGCAGTTCTTC.